This T cell receptor beta chain was recovered during a study of blood T cell repertoires in COVID-19. Study-wide context: Donors in the United States, Italy and Spain gave samples during acute or convalescent COVID-19. T cells, B-cell-depleted T cells, or PBMCs supplied cDNA or gDNA.

In the study's own analysis: Estimation of nucleated cell counts was performed using reference gene primer amplification. Sequencing was performed with immunoSEQ multiplex PCR; in TCRdb, only in-frame clones are kept and a portion is missing. The V and J calls and clone size are taken from that table; D and trimming were inferred from the DNA. The sample lists roughly 120,000 clones, roughly 83% seen once, with 3% to 4.5% in the top ten. V lost 3 bases, J lost 2 bases, and 6 bases stayed unmatched. The V gene's germline CDR1 is LGHNA and CDR2 YNFKEQ. The CDR3 spans 17 residues. The sequence came from a woman aged 80 or over with acute or convalescent COVID-19. The genes are TRBV4-2 and TRBJ2-3, with TRBD2 matching over 12 bases. The specimen was peripheral blood. Written as DNA, the CDR3 is TGTGCCAGCAGCCAGCGCCTAGCGGGGGGGTACACAGATACGCAGTATTTT. As protein: CASSQRLAGGYTDTQYF.